The 3 T cell receptor beta chains below were found in one sample sequenced in a study of cytomegalovirus exposure and HLA in healthy donors. The PCR made use of 60 Vbeta and 13 Jbeta primers. The assay was immunoSEQ multiplex PCR, and TCRdb's table has in-frame clones only and misses some. The repertoire table contains 74,000 or so clones. Sequenced sample: PBMCs. Every receptor here comes from a woman aged 60-75 years in good health and CMV-seronegative.

The chain is built from TRBV19 and TRBJ2-1; weak D call: TRBD1 (5 bases). The germline CDR1 and CDR2 sequences are LNHDA and SQIVND (reference sequence). The germline V and J ends were trimmed by 1 base and 0 bases, with 10 bases remaining between them. CDR3 length: 16 amino acids. This CDR3 reads CASSIVGRSSYNEQFF. DNA for the CDR3: TGTGCCAGTAGTATAGTGGGGCGAAGCTCCTACAATGAGCAGTTCTTC.

The V gene is TRBV29-1, the J gene TRBJ2-1; 9 positions match TRBD2. From germline, CDR1 is SQVTM and CDR2 ANQGSEA. The CDR3 extends over 11 amino acids. V lost 8 bases and J lost 9; bases outside the gene matches: 5. In nucleotides, the CDR3 is TGCAGCCCACAGACTAGCGGTGAGCAGTTCTTC. Translating it yields CSPQTSGEQFF.

J is TRBJ2-2 and V is TRBV28, with 7 bases lining up with TRBD1. Germline values: CDR1 MDHEN, CDR2 SYDVKM. With V trimmed by 3 bases and J by 4 bases, 8 bases remained unmatched. This CDR3 is 16 amino acids long. As DNA, the CDR3 is TGTGCCAGCAGTTTTGAACAGGGGTCGGGCACCGGGGAGCTGTTTTTT. Translated: CASSFEQGSGTGELFF. The variable domain in full, completed from reference TRBV28 and TRBJ2-2, reads DVKVTQSSRYLVKRTGEKVFLECVQDMDHENMFWYRQDPGLGLRLIYFSYDVKMKEKGDIPEGYSVSREKKERFSLILESASTNQTSMYLCASSFEQGSGTGELFFGEGSRLTVL.